This TCR beta chain was captured by sequencing in a study of blood T cell repertoires in COVID-19. Data came from immunoSEQ multiplex PCR; TCRdb stores just in-frame clones and leaves some out. The repertoire holds over 85,000 clones, with approximately 82% as singletons. Germline V gives CDR1 SGHTA, CDR2 FQGNSA. This CDR3 region has 12 residues. V shed 0 bases and J shed 12 bases, with 11 bases lying between them. This rearrangement joins TRBV7-2 to TRBJ1-2, with no clear D. The TCR sequence derives from a man in his fifties or sixties with acute or convalescent COVID-19. The material sequenced was peripheral blood. The CDR3 sequence is CASSLASRRDTF. The CDR3 bases are TGTGCCAGCAGCTTAGCTAGTAGGAGAGACACCTTC.